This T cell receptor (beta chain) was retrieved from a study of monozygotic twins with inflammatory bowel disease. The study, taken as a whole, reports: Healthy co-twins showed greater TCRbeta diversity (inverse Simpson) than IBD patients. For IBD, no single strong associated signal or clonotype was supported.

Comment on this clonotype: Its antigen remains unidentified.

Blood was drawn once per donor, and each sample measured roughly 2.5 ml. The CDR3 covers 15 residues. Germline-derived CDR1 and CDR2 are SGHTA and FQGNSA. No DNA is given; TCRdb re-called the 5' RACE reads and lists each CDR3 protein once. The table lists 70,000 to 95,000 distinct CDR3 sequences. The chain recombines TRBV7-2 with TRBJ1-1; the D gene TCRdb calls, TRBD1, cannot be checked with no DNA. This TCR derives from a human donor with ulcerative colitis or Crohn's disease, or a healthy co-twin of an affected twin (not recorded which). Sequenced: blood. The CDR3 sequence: CASSLGPGANTEAFF.